This T cell receptor (beta chain) comes out of a study of blood T cell repertoires in COVID-19. As for the study in general: The samples span acute and convalescent COVID-19 from the United States, Italy and Spain.

Measured with immunoSEQ multiplex PCR; TCRdb has only the in-frame clones, and not every one. Of around 98,000 clones in the sample, around 82% were seen once. Germline V CDR1 and CDR2: MNHEY, SVGAGI. The ends lost 5 bases at V and 2 bases at J; junction bases unmatched: 3. The CDR3 covers 14 residues. This clone was observed a few times. The TCR sequence derives from a man aged 65 to 79 with active or convalescent COVID-19. Sequencing was done on a sample of peripheral blood. V and J are TRBV6-5 and TRBJ1-2; 9 positions agree with TRBD1. This chain's CDR3 is CASSRQGVNYGYTF. The CDR3 DNA is TGTGCCAGCAGTCGACAGGGGGTAAACTATGGCTACACCTTC.